Detailed here is one T cell receptor (beta chain). TCRdb re-derived calls from the 5' RACE reads in MiXCR, one entry per CDR3 protein. The sample holds about 350,000 distinct CDR3 sequences; roughly 7.5% are singletons and the top ten take approximately 15%. Unmatched junction bases numbered 6, after V lost 5 bases and J lost 9 bases. This CDR3 has 13 amino acids. Germline assignment: CDR1 SGHNT and CDR2 YENEEA. This specimen comes from a study of T cells after yellow fever vaccination. Source: PBMCs, taken about 41 days after the first yellow fever vaccination. This clonotype was obtained from a man aged 18 to 29 who received the YFV17D yellow fever vaccine. The chain has TRBV11-3 and TRBJ2-2; TRBD1 aligns across 7 bases. As DNA, the CDR3 is TGTGCCAGCAGCATGAGACAGGGTCGGGAGCTGTTTTTT. Translating it yields CASSMRQGRELFF.